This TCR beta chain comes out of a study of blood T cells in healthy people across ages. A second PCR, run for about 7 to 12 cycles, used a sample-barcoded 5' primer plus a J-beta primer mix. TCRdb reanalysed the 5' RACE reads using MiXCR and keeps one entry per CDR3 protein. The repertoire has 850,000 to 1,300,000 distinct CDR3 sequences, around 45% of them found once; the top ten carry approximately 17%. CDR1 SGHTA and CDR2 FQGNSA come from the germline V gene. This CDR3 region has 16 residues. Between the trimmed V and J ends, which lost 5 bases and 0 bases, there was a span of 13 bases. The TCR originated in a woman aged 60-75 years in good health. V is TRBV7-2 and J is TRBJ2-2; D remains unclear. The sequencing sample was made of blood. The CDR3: CASSPIGVSNTGELFF. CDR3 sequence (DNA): TGTGCCAGCAGCCCCATCGGCGTCTCGAACACCGGGGAGCTGTTTTTT.